This section outlines one T cell receptor beta chain sequence together with its context. At sampling all donors were nominally healthy, likely with unrecorded immune exposures. J gave up 8 bases and V 2 bases, and 4 bases lay outside the gene matches. CDR1 and CDR2 (germline): MNHNY, SVGAGI (reference sequence). This CDR3 has 14 residues. The data originate from a study of cytomegalovirus exposure and HLA in healthy donors. Across the whole study: Sequencing of about 179 million T cells in an earlier analysis found around 110 million unique TCR beta sequences.

The study ran its PCR with 60 Vbeta and 13 Jbeta primers. The data were produced by immunoSEQ multiplex PCR, yet TCRdb's version contains in-frame clones alone and is incomplete. The sample lists some 170,000 clones, about four fifths seen once, with about 13% in the top ten. Sequences were obtained from PBMCs. The clonotype was recovered from a woman aged 45-65 years in good health and CMV-seronegative. The genes are TRBV6-6 and TRBJ2-1; 9 bases fit TRBD2. The CDR3 DNA is TGTGCCAGCAGTTACGGGGGACTAGCCTATGAGCAGTTCTTC. Protein sequence: CASSYGGLAYEQFF.